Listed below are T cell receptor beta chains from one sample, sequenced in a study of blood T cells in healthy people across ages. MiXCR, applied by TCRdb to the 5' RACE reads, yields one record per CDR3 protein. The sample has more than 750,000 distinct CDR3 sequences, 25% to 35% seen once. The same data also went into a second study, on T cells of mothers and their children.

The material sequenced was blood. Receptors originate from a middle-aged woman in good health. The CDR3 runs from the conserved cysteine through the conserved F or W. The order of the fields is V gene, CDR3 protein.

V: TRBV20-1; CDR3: CSARIYRPPSYNEQFF
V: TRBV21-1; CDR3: CASSKWAANYGYTF
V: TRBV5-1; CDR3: CASSLTGVDGYGYTF
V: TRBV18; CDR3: CASSPQANSNEKLFF
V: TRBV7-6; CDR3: CASSPVHADTQYF
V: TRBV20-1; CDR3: CSAGGGSGSVFEQYF
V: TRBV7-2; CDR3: CASSLLKVQETQYF
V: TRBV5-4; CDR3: CASSPQDGTGEGSPLHF
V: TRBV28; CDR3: CASSAPGQGIHEQYF
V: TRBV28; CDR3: CASSGTGVAYEQYF
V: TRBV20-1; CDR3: CSARGQGAKNQPQHF
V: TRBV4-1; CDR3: CASSQDQRAPYGYTF
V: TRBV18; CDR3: CASSPRAAGGQGEQFF
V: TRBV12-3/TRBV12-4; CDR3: CASSLELKYGYTF
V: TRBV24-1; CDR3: CATSDFTGAGETQYF
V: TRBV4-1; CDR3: CASSQAPLLVSLPDTQYF
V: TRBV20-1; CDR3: CSANPGAKETQYF
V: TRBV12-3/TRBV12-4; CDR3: CASSDGTWGNTIYF
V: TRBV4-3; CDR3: CASSQEEGGGSYEQYF
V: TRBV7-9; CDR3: CASSLADSQPQHF
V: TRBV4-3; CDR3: CASSQDLPGQGTYSNQPQHF
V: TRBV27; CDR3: CASSGYRDRQETQYF
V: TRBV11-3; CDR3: CASSLAGTSGGPYNEQFF
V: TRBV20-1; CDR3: CSARAQLGQGLPDTQYF
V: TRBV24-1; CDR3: CATSDPKSSYNEQFF
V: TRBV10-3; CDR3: CAISGTGGSGYTF